This TCR beta chain was recorded in a study of cytomegalovirus exposure and HLA in healthy donors. Primers: 60 Vbeta forward and 13 Jbeta reverse. Generated by immunoSEQ multiplex PCR, the TCRdb table keeps only in-frame clones and is missing some. This table has more than 85,000 clones, roughly four fifths appearing once. Trimming cost V 6 bases and J 5 bases, with 9 bases left between them. Germline CDR1 is KGHSH and CDR2 is LQKENI. The CDR3 has 12 amino acids. Study observations and caveats: Data from an earlier analysis indicated that most TCR beta V segments were productive either about 87% or about 30% of the time. Reportedly, cytomegalovirus status was diagnosed with high sensitivity and specificity. Later on, an analysis tied around 17,000 TCR beta sequences to HLA alleles at 0.05 false discovery rate. It was shown in a later analysis that HLA-associated TCR beta chains were more clonally expanded than other, equally common chains.

This clone was detected once. Its antigen is unknown. Sequencing input: PBMCs. The source of this sequence is a male donor in good health and CMV-seropositive. The gene calls are TRBV18 and TRBJ2-3, with D unresolved. This chain's CDR3 is CASSSGVDTQYF. CDR3 in DNA: TGTGCCAGCTCGTCGGGTGTAGATACGCAGTATTTT.